The source of this T cell receptor beta chain is a study of T cell responses to AZD1222 COVID-19 vaccine. Comment on this clone: Its antigen is unknown.

Sequencing was performed with immunoSEQ multiplex PCR; in TCRdb, only in-frame clones are kept and a portion is missing. Counted here are about 150,000 clones, about 93% occurring once; the ten biggest clones make up 1.3%. Germline CDR1 SEHNR, CDR2 FQNEAQ (reference sequence). This CDR3 is built from 13 residues. The V end lost 1 base, the J end lost 6 bases, and 7 bases lay between the germline ends. Overall study results and limits: Among the donors, most were white British and more were female, and clonal diversity was possibly underestimated. The study identified only a handful of AZD1222 recipients as seropositive at baseline. Vaccination with two AZD1222 doses was followed by a rise in Spike-specific TCR breadth and depth.

J is TRBJ2-1 and V is TRBV7-9, with D unclear. Sequencing was performed on peripheral blood, taken on day 0 of AZD1222 vaccination. The receptor's source is an adult in good health. The CDR3 DNA reads as TGTGCCAGCAGCTTAGTGAACTCCAATGAGCAGTTCTTC. Amino acid sequence: CASSLVNSNEQFF.